This passage covers 28 T cell receptor beta chains from one sample sequenced in a study of cytomegalovirus exposure and HLA in healthy donors (TCRdb year 2017). The method behind the library was the immunoSEQ multiplex PCR assay. TCRdb mirrors the immuneACCESS table, restricted to in-frame sequences. Some clones are absent from its copies; in checked studies, under half trace to an unresolved V gene, and the reason for the others is unknown. The sample table holds about 98,000 clones, of which around nine tenths were seen once. 3% to 4.5% of the sample is taken by the ten largest. Sequenced sample: PBMCs. All receptors derive from a woman aged 30 to 39 in good health and CMV-seronegative.

The chain links TRBV29-1 to TRBJ1-2, with D tentatively TRBD1 (6 bases). The V gene's germline CDR1 is SQVTM and CDR2 ANQGSEA. The CDR3 loop spans 12 amino acids. Trimming cost V 7 bases and J 10 bases, with 19 bases left between them. CDR3 sequence: CSARTGGEAYTF. The CDR3 coding sequence is TGCAGCGCCCGAACGGGGGGCGAGGCCTACACCTTC.

The rearrangement joins TRBV9 to TRBJ2-3, with 10 positions matching TRBD2. Germline V CDR1 and CDR2: SGDLS, YYNGEE. The V gene end was trimmed by 4 bases and the J gene end by 7 bases; junction bases not matched to a gene: 6. The CDR3 is 14 residues long. The CDR3: CASSTSGTGHTQYF. CDR3 sequence (DNA): TGTGCCAGCAGCACTAGCGGGACAGGCCATACGCAGTATTTT.

This clone was observed a few times. The J gene is TRBJ1-1, the V gene TRBV4-2, with a tentative D call TRBD1 (5 bases). The germline gives CDR1 LGHNA, CDR2 YNFKEQ. Trimming shortened V by 0 bases and J by 7 bases, and 9 bases separated the two germline ends. The CDR3 contains 13 residues. CDR3 in DNA: TGTGCCAGCAGCCAAGATGGGGCGGATGAAGCTTTCTTT. It encodes CASSQDGADEAFF.

The chain employs TRBV6-5 and TRBJ1-5; TRBD1 matches 10 bases. Germline-derived CDR1 and CDR2 are MNHEY and SVGAGI. Trimming cost V 5 bases and J 7 bases; bases outside gene matches: 8. The CDR3 sequence is 15 residues long. CDR3 region: CASSLSGQGRQPQHF. The CDR3 bases are TGTGCCAGCAGTCTCTCGGGACAGGGGAGGCAGCCCCAGCATTTT.

The rearrangement joins TRBV7-2 to TRBJ2-3; tentative D call: TRBD1 (8 bases). This CDR3 region has 14 residues. V lost 4 bases and J 5 bases, leaving 13 bases between the germline ends. The germline V gene encodes CDR1 SGHTA and CDR2 FQGNSA. The CDR3 protein is CASSSQGGGDTQYF. CDR3 in DNA: TGTGCCAGCAGCTCACAGGGGGGGGGAGATACGCAGTATTTT.

This clone was picked up a small number of times. V and J are TRBV7-2 and TRBJ2-7; TRBD2 agrees at 9 bases. CDR3 length: 14 amino acids. Losses at the gene ends were 3 bases for V and 6 bases for J; bases not matched to a gene: 6. Germline-derived CDR1 and CDR2 are SGHTA and FQGNSA. CDR3 region: CASSLGGLASEQYF. DNA for the CDR3: TGTGCCAGCAGCTTGGGCGGACTAGCGTCCGAGCAGTACTTC.

The rearrangement joins TRBV13 to TRBJ2-7; D unclear. Deletions cut 0 bases from V and 6 bases from J, with 9 bases between. CDR1 and CDR2 from the germline V gene are PRHDT and FYEKMQ (reference sequence). CDR3 length: 13 residues. The CDR3 is CASSLGPVREQYF. The CDR3 DNA reads TGTGCCAGCAGCTTAGGCCCTGTCCGCGAGCAGTACTTC.

The chain joins TRBV29-1 to TRBJ1-2; 7 bases agree with TRBD1. CDR1 SQVTM and CDR2 ANQGSEA come from the germline V gene. The J segment lost 3 bases and the V segment lost 3 bases, leaving 7 bases of the junction unmatched. The CDR3 spans 14 residues. CDR3 DNA sequence: TGCAGCGTTGATGAGGGGGCGGATTACTATGGCTACACCTTC. As protein: CSVDEGADYYGYTF.

J is TRBJ2-5 and V is TRBV7-9, with 13 positions matching TRBD2. This CDR3 comprises 16 residues. Trimming at V came to 1 base and at J to 5 bases, leaving 4 bases not matched to a gene. Germline V gene data show CDR1 as SEHNR and CDR2 as FQNEAQ (reference sequence). The CDR3 DNA is TGTGCCAGCAGCTTAGGGACTAGCGGGGGTCCGGAGACCCAGTACTTC. It is translated as CASSLGTSGGPETQYF. Variable domain in full (rest from reference TRBV7-9 and TRBJ2-5): DTGVSQNPRHKITKRGQNVTFRCDPISEHNRLYWYRQTLGQGPEFLTYFQNEAQLEKSRLLSDRFSAERPKGSFSTLEIQRTEQGDSAMYLCASSLGTSGGPETQYFGPGTRLLVL.

This chain uses TRBV6-1 with TRBJ2-2; D uncertain. With 7 bases removed from V and 4 bases from J, the gap between germline ends came to 13 bases. From germline, CDR1 is MNHNS and CDR2 SASEGT. The CDR3 length is 14 residues. The CDR3 loop reads CASTRKIATGELFF. The CDR3, as DNA: TGTGCCAGCACCAGGAAAATTGCCACCGGGGAGCTGTTTTTT.

This chain joins TRBV4-1 and TRBJ2-7; 7 bases line up with TRBD2. The CDR3 extends over 15 amino acids. The ends lost 0 bases at V and 2 bases at J; junction bases unmatched: 4. The germline V gene has CDR1 MGHRA and CDR2 YSYEKL. The DNA for the CDR3 is TGCGCCAGCAGCCAAGATGGGGGGGTGGCCTACGAGCAGTACTTC. Translating gives CASSQDGGVAYEQYF.

The rearrangement joins TRBV6-5 to TRBJ1-2; possibly TRBD1 for D (5 bases). The germline V gene encodes CDR1 MNHEY and CDR2 SVGAGI. The length of the CDR3 is 15 residues. Between the trimmed V and J ends, which lost 3 bases and 5 bases, there was a span of 16 bases. CDR3 DNA: TGTGCCAGCAGTTATGGTGCGGGGACCCGTTATGGCTACACCTTC. This codes for CASSYGAGTRYGYTF.

This chain links TRBV25-1 with TRBJ1-4; no clear D gene. The CDR3 has 15 residues. Trimming pared 1 base from V and 9 bases from J, leaving 15 bases between. CDR1 is MGHDK and CDR2 is SYGVNS in the germline V gene. The CDR3 region is CASSEFEGSIQKLFF. The CDR3 DNA reads as TGTGCCAGCAGTGAATTTGAAGGGAGCATCCAAAAACTGTTTTTT.

V is TRBV28 and J is TRBJ2-5; TRBD1 might be the D (5 bases). The V end was cut by 6 bases, the J end by 7 bases, with 15 bases between. Germline V gives CDR1 MDHEN, CDR2 SYDVKM. The CDR3 runs 13 residues. The CDR3 nucleotides are TGTGCCAGCAGCCCAGGGCCGTTCGGGACCCAGTACTTC. This codes for CASSPGPFGTQYF.

CDR3 sequence: CASSLGAQMKIYEQYF. In DNA, the CDR3 is TGTGCCAGCAGCTTAGGGGCCCAAATGAAAATCTACGAGCAGTACTTC. J is TRBJ2-7 and V is TRBV11-2; D is unclear. V lost 1 base and J 3 bases, leaving 16 bases between the germline ends. The CDR3 is made up of 16 amino acids. In germline, CDR1 is SGHAT, CDR2 FQNNGV.

The CDR3 protein is CASSLGLAGNTQYF. As DNA, the CDR3 is TGTGCCAGCAGCCTGGGACTAGCGGGAAATACGCAGTATTTT. This chain joins TRBV7-8 and TRBJ2-3; TRBD2 matches at 13 bases. The trim removed 5 bases at V and 7 bases at J, leaving 3 bases unmatched. The CDR3 has 14 residues. CDR1 and CDR2 (germline): SGHVS, FQNEAQ.

The genes are TRBV9 and TRBJ2-7, with a weak D call TRBD1 (6 bases). With 4 bases removed from V and 3 bases from J, the gap between germline ends came to 20 bases. The germline CDR1 and CDR2 sequences are SGDLS and YYNGEE. The CDR3 runs to 16 residues. For the CDR3, the DNA is TGTGCCAGCAGCCCTACCGGGACATTGATATTCTACGAGCAGTACTTC. This codes for CASSPTGTLIFYEQYF.

V gene TRBV6-5 combines with J gene TRBJ1-2; possibly TRBD1 for D (5 bases). The germline CDR1 and CDR2 sequences are MNHEY and SVGAGI. CDR3 length equals 13 residues. The germline V and J ends were trimmed by 2 bases and 4 bases, with 8 bases remaining between them. In DNA form, the CDR3 reads TGTGCCAGCAGTTACGGGGGGTTCTATGGCTACACCTTC. Translated, it gives CASSYGGFYGYTF.

The chain combines TRBV5-1 with TRBJ2-7; D may be TRBD2 (7 bases). The CDR3 spans 14 residues. Between the trimmed V and J ends, which lost 4 bases and 3 bases, there was a span of 14 bases. CDR1 is SGHRS and CDR2 is YFSETQ in the germline V gene. The CDR3 DNA reads TGCGCCAGCAGCAGGGGGGGCTCGGGCTACGAGCAGTACTTC. Translation gives CASSRGGSGYEQYF.

This clone was observed once. The genes are TRBV18 and TRBJ1-2; D is ambiguous. The CDR3 runs 18 residues. V was pared by 3 bases and J by 2 bases, with 22 bases between. Looked up from germline, CDR1 is KGHSH and CDR2 is LQKENI. The CDR3 DNA sequence: TGTGCCAGCTCACCGGCCTCCAGGCGGGCGAACCCGAACTATGGCTACACCTTC. It yields the protein CASSPASRRANPNYGYTF. Together with reference TRBV18 and TRBJ1-2, the CDR3 gives the full variable domain: NAGVMQNPRHLVRRRGQEARLRCSPMKGHSHVYWYRQLPEEGLKFMVYLQKENIIDESGMPKERFSAEFPKEGPSILRIQQVVRGDSAAYFCASSPASRRANPNYGYTFGSGTRLTVV.

The CDR3 loop reads CASSQRQGREQYF. The CDR3 DNA follows: TGTGCCAGCAGCCAGCGACAGGGGCGGGAGCAGTACTTC. This chain uses TRBV13 with TRBJ2-7; 8 bases are a match to TRBD1. CDR3 length equals 13 residues. CDR1 PRHDT and CDR2 FYEKMQ come from the germline V gene (reference sequence). The ends lost 5 bases at V and 7 bases at J; junction bases unmatched: 7.

The chain carries TRBV5-5 and TRBJ1-2; no definite D call. Looked up from germline, CDR1 is SGHKS and CDR2 is YYEKEE (reference sequence). CDR3 length: 12 amino acids. The ends were cut back, 0 bases at V and 7 bases at J, with 7 bases in the middle. In DNA, the CDR3 is TGTGCCAGCAGCTTGGCCCGCAGTGGCTACACCTTC. Protein product: CASSLARSGYTF.

This clone appeared once. The chain is built from TRBV11-2 and TRBJ2-7, with 7 bases matching TRBD2. The CDR3 extends over 14 amino acids. Germline V gene data show CDR1 as SGHAT and CDR2 as FQNNGV. Unmatched junction bases numbered 7, after V lost 6 bases and J lost 2 bases. The CDR3 here is CASSPLLAPYEQYF. The CDR3 nucleotides read TGTGCCAGCAGTCCTCTACTAGCGCCCTACGAGCAGTACTTC.

The chain is built from TRBV18 and TRBJ1-4; D is unclear. The CDR3 totals 17 residues. Germline values: CDR1 KGHSH, CDR2 LQKENI. Trimming pared 4 bases from V and 0 bases from J, leaving 15 bases between. CDR3 residues: CASSHNRFGATNEKLFF. The CDR3, as DNA: TGTGCCAGCTCACACAATCGGTTCGGGGCAACTAATGAAAAACTGTTTTTT.

In DNA form, the CDR3 reads TGTGCCAGCAGCGGCAAAAGGACAGGATACTATGGCTACACCTTC. It specifies CASSGKRTGYYGYTF. The V call is TRBV11-2, the J call TRBJ1-2; 7 bases align to TRBD1. The CDR3 contains 15 residues. J lost 3 bases, V lost 5 bases, and 9 bases had no gene match. The V gene's germline CDR1 is SGHAT and CDR2 FQNNGV.

The chain carries TRBV5-1 and TRBJ2-5, with D possibly being TRBD2 (6 bases). The V gene's germline CDR1 is SGHRS and CDR2 YFSETQ. The V end lost 4 bases, the J end lost 2 bases, and 15 bases lay between the germline ends. CDR3 length equals 15 residues. CDR3 region: CASSPLGGGQETQYF. The CDR3 DNA reads as TGCGCCAGCAGCCCGCTCGGCGGAGGGCAAGAGACCCAGTACTTC.

This clone was observed once. The rearrangement joins TRBV7-3 to TRBJ2-5, with unresolved D. V dropped 4 bases and J dropped 0 bases, with 6 bases sitting between them. The CDR3 runs 13 residues. CDR1 SGHTA and CDR2 FQGTGA come from the germline V gene. The CDR3: CASSSRNQETQYF. For the CDR3, the DNA is TGTGCCAGCAGCTCTCGTAACCAAGAGACCCAGTACTTC.

This clone appeared once. The genes are TRBV5-1 and TRBJ1-5; a weak D match, TRBD1 (5 bases). The CDR3 runs to 14 residues. V lost 3 bases, J lost 5 bases, and 12 bases lay in between. Germline-derived CDR1 and CDR2 are SGHRS and YFSETQ. The CDR3 DNA sequence: TGCGCCAGCAGCTCGGGACCGGGGGATCAGCCCCAGCATTTT. It encodes CASSSGPGDQPQHF.